Listed below are T cell receptor beta chains from one sample, sequenced in a study of regulatory T cells in long-lasting Graves disease. In TCRdb, the multiplex PCR reads were re-called with MiXCR into one record per CDR3 protein. In the table there are 400,000 to 550,000 distinct CDR3 sequences, roughly 15% of which are singletons. These same data were also listed under a study on T cells in Graves' hyperthyroidism and ophthalmopathy.

The sequenced sample was peripheral blood mononuclear cells (PBMCs), obtained at new diagnosis, from a patient treated with antithyroid drugs. Every receptor here comes from a woman aged 25 to 39 with Graves disease. CDR3s include the opening cysteine and the closing phenylalanine or tryptophan. D genes are given only for firm matches. Only part of the rows carry a size: once, few, many, or a class if the clone is expanded.

size	V	J	D	CDR3	DNA
many	TRBV12-3/TRBV12-4	TRBJ1-3	TRBD1	CASSSQGAGNTIYF	TGTGCCAGCAGTTCCCAGGGGGCTGGAAACACCATATATTTT
-	TRBV13	TRBJ2-1	-	CASSSLNDEQFF	TGTGCCAGCAGTTCCCTAAACGATGAGCAGTTCTTC
many	TRBV20-1	TRBJ2-5	-	CSAASGRETQYF	TGCAGTGCAGCAAGCGGTCGAGAGACCCAGTACTTC
-	TRBV7-3	TRBJ2-7	TRBD2	CASGLAGSGRSEQYF	TGTGCCAGCGGACTAGCGGGTAGCGGGAGGTCCGAGCAGTACTTC
few	TRBV7-6	TRBJ2-4	-	CASSLRPGSAKNIQYF	TGTGCCAGCAGCTTAAGGCCGGGGTCAGCCAAAAACATTCAGTACTTC
many	TRBV20-1	TRBJ2-1	TRBD2	CSASVSGSPYNEQFF	TGCAGTGCTAGCGTCAGCGGGAGCCCCTACAATGAGCAGTTCTTC
many	TRBV7-2	TRBJ1-5	-	CASSPSGNSNQPQHF	TGTGCCAGCAGCCCAAGTGGGAATAGCAATCAGCCCCAGCATTTT
-	TRBV29-1	TRBJ2-3	-	CSGINRERTDTQYF	TGCAGCGGCATAAACAGGGAAAGGACAGATACGCAGTATTTT
many	TRBV4-2	TRBJ2-1	-	CASSQAARIATYNEQFF	TGTGCCAGCAGCCAAGCGGCGCGAATCGCGACCTACAATGAGCAGTTCTTC
many	TRBV7-6	TRBJ2-1	-	CASSLAYPRDPAYNEQFF	TGTGCCAGCAGCTTAGCGTACCCCCGGGACCCAGCCTACAATGAGCAGTTCTTC
-	TRBV7-9	TRBJ2-1	TRBD1	CASQITTGGPSAYNEQFF	TGTGCCAGCCAAATCACTACAGGGGGCCCCTCCGCCTACAATGAGCAGTTCTTC
few	TRBV6-5	TRBJ2-5	-	CASSWQETQYF	TGTGCCAGCAGTTGGCAAGAGACCCAGTACTTC
many	TRBV27	TRBJ2-3	TRBD2	CASSQLAGGPSSTDTQYF	TGTGCCAGCAGTCAGCTAGCGGGAGGACCATCTAGCACAGATACGCAGTATTTT
few	TRBV5-6	TRBJ2-7	TRBD2	CASSLGGSAAGEINEQYF	TGTGCCAGCAGCTTGGGTGGGTCTGCAGCGGGAGAAATCAACGAGCAGTACTTC
-	TRBV7-2	TRBJ2-5	-	CASSPPYSQETQYF	TGTGCCAGCAGCCCCCCCTACTCCCAAGAGACCCAGTACTTC
many	TRBV7-3	TRBJ1-1	-	CASSPTEGPNTEAFF	TGTGCCAGCAGCCCGACGGAGGGCCCGAACACTGAAGCTTTCTTT
-	TRBV10-3	TRBJ2-7	-	CAISEGIYEQYF	TGTGCCATCAGTGAAGGTATCTACGAGCAGTACTTC
many	TRBV20-1	TRBJ2-4	TRBD2	CSAGLAGAKNIQYF	TGCAGTGCTGGACTAGCGGGAGCCAAAAACATTCAGTACTTC
-	TRBV7-9	TRBJ2-5	TRBD1	CASRIDRVQETQYF	TGTGCCAGCAGAATCGACAGGGTTCAAGAGACCCAGTACTTC
many	TRBV11-2	TRBJ2-7	-	CASSGGILKQYF	TGTGCCAGCAGCGGGGGAATTCTAAAGCAGTACTTC
many	TRBV7-9	TRBJ1-2	-	CASSLTDYGYTF	TGTGCCAGCAGTTTGACAGACTATGGCTACACCTTC
-	TRBV6-6	TRBJ2-7	-	CASSYSGGSTREEYF	TGTGCCAGCAGTTACTCGGGTGGTTCGACAAGAGAGGAGTACTTC
many	TRBV9	TRBJ1-1	TRBD1	CASSKTGGGAAEAFF	TGTGCCAGCAGCAAGACAGGGGGCGGAGCGGCTGAAGCTTTCTTT
many	TRBV20-1	TRBJ2-7	-	CSATRLSEQYF	TGCAGTGCTACTCGGCTTTCCGAGCAGTACTTC
many	TRBV2	TRBJ2-7	TRBD2	CASSDGLAGGRSYEQYF	TGTGCCAGCAGCGATGGACTAGCGGGGGGTAGAAGCTACGAGCAGTACTTC
many	TRBV27	TRBJ2-1	-	CASSPGLVYNEQFF	TGTGCCAGCAGTCCTGGACTGGTCTACAATGAGCAGTTCTTC
many	TRBV5-1	TRBJ2-1	-	CASSLAGRSSYNEQFF	TGTGCCAGCAGCTTGGCCGGGAGAAGCTCCTACAATGAGCAGTTCTTC
many	TRBV7-8	TRBJ1-4	-	CASSLLAVSEKLFF	TGTGCCAGCAGCTTATTGGCGGTTTCGGAAAAACTGTTTTTT
-	TRBV7-2	TRBJ2-5	-	CASSLFGVIRETQYF	TGTGCCAGCAGCTTATTTGGGGTAATTCGAGAGACCCAGTACTTC
many	TRBV18	TRBJ1-1	-	CASTTTLINTEAFF	TGTGCCAGCACCACTACCCTCATCAACACTGAAGCTTTCTTT
many	TRBV20-1	TRBJ2-7	-	CSARDGRDGTYEQYF	TGCAGTGCTAGAGATGGTCGGGACGGGACCTACGAGCAGTACTTC
few	TRBV7-9	TRBJ2-7	TRBD2	CASGTSGAYEQYF	TGTGCCAGCGGGACTAGCGGGGCCTACGAGCAGTACTTC
-	TRBV29-1	TRBJ2-6	-	CSVEESNRVTSGANVLTF	TGCAGCGTTGAAGAGTCCAACAGGGTAACCTCTGGGGCCAACGTCCTGACTTTC
-	TRBV29-1	TRBJ1-1	-	CSSHTGNTEAFF	TGCAGCTCCCACACAGGGAACACTGAAGCTTTCTTT
-	TRBV10-3	TRBJ1-2	-	CAISESGHTGYTF	TGTGCCATCAGTGAGTCGGGGCACACGGGCTACACCTTC
-	TRBV9	TRBJ2-1	-	CASSDGGSEQFF	TGTGCCAGCAGCGACGGAGGGAGTGAGCAGTTCTTC
many	TRBV5-1	TRBJ2-2	-	CASSFTPIGRTGELFF	TGCGCCAGCAGCTTCACACCTATAGGGAGAACCGGGGAGCTGTTTTTT
-	TRBV6-5	TRBJ1-2	TRBD1	CASSSRGRFNYGYTF	TGTGCCAGCAGTTCCAGGGGGCGATTTAACTATGGCTACACCTTC
few	TRBV28	TRBJ1-4	-	CATRSGSFVKLFF	TGTGCCACTCGATCAGGCAGTTTTGTAAAACTGTTTTTT
-	TRBV12-3/TRBV12-4	TRBJ1-5	TRBD1	CASSRRGLLSGNQPQHF	TGTGCCAGCAGTCGAAGGGGGCTGCTGAGTGGCAATCAGCCCCAGCATTTT
many	TRBV12-3/TRBV12-4	TRBJ2-1	TRBD2	CASSLGREVGEQFF	TGTGCCAGCAGTTTAGGGCGGGAGGTGGGTGAGCAGTTCTTC
many	TRBV7-2	TRBJ2-7	TRBD1	CASSPMDRVYEQYF	TGTGCCAGCAGCCCAATGGACAGGGTCTACGAGCAGTACTTC
many	TRBV12-5	TRBJ2-5	TRBD1	CASGSDRGTQETQYF	TGTGCTAGTGGCTCAGACAGGGGCACGCAAGAGACCCAGTACTTC
many	TRBV28	TRBJ1-6	TRBD1	CASSPGTGHSPLHF	TGTGCCAGCAGCCCCGGGACAGGGCATTCACCCCTCCACTTT
many	TRBV6-1	TRBJ2-7	TRBD2	CASRPIAGSSYEQYF	TGTGCCAGCAGACCTATAGCGGGTAGCTCCTACGAGCAGTACTTC
many	TRBV30	TRBJ2-1	TRBD2	CAWSAGTSGNEQFF	TGTGCCTGGAGTGCAGGGACTAGCGGCAATGAGCAGTTCTTC
many	TRBV18	TRBJ2-4	-	CASSPGSAAKNIQYF	TGTGCCAGCTCACCTGGCAGTGCGGCCAAAAACATTCAGTACTTC
many	TRBV5-1	TRBJ2-7	-	CASSLGYRRIGEQYF	TGCGCCAGCAGCTTGGGTTACAGACGAATCGGCGAGCAGTACTTC
many	TRBV10-3	TRBJ2-1	TRBD2	CAIRTSDSIYNEQFF	TGTGCCATCCGGACTAGCGATAGCATCTACAATGAGCAGTTCTTC
-	TRBV15	TRBJ2-3	-	CATSRVGSTDTQYF	TGTGCCACCAGCAGAGTGGGTAGCACAGATACGCAGTATTTT
many	TRBV7-6	TRBJ2-3	TRBD1	CASSLGDRRVF	TGTGCCAGCAGCTTAGGGGACAGGAGAGTTTTT
once	TRBV12-3/TRBV12-4	TRBJ2-2	TRBD2	CASSSGLAGSNTGELFF	TGTGCCAGCAGCAGCGGACTAGCGGGGTCGAACACCGGGGAGCTGTTTTTT
many	TRBV27	TRBJ2-1	-	CASSLTPGQNEQFF	TGTGCCAGCAGTCTCACCCCCGGACAGAATGAGCAGTTCTTC